The entry that follows covers one T cell receptor beta chain sequence. As yet, its antigen is unknown. Unique molecular identifiers were used to barcode this TCRbeta library. TCRdb reprocessed the PCR reads with MiXCR, giving one entry per CDR3 protein. Of about 980,000 distinct CDR3 sequences in the sample, about 31% are singletons; the top ten hold roughly 28%. The sample belongs to a study of T-cell reconstitution after alpha-beta-depleted transplantation in children. V lost 2 bases to trimming and J lost 4 bases, with 18 bases between them. CDR3 length equals 16 residues. Looked up from germline, CDR1 is SGHKS and CDR2 is YYEKEE (reference sequence). General study results and limits: There were reportedly several hundred expanded graft clones from which alpha-beta T cells came about two months after transplant. There were some patients whose high TCRbeta diversity at day 60 came from surviving recipient T cells and thymic progenitors. At one year after transplant, newly produced T cells mostly accounted for T-cell counts and diversity.

The receptor's source is a boy in the first two years of life who had a stem cell transplant for SCID, so the T cells may come from the graft donor. The sequenced sample was PBMCs, mostly from graft donor cells, obtained 360 days after TCRalphabeta/CD19-depleted stem cell transplant. The chain has TRBV5-5 and TRBJ1-1; possible D gene TRBD1, 5 bases. The CDR3 reads CASSLRQGVLGTEAFF. The CDR3, as DNA: TGTGCCAGCAGCTTACGGCAGGGTGTATTAGGCACTGAAGCTTTCTTT.